This TCR beta chain was recorded in a study of blood T cell repertoires in COVID-19. Study as a whole: Acute-phase and convalescent COVID-19 samples originated in the United States, Italy and Spain.

Sequenced by immunoSEQ multiplex PCR; TCRdb stores in-frame clones only, minus some. The sample includes tens of thousands of clones, around 90% of them seen just once. Germline V gene data show CDR1 as SGHRS and CDR2 as YFSETQ. J was trimmed by 4 bases and V by 0 bases; bases with no gene match: 9. This CDR3 comprises 16 residues. The receptor was isolated from a human donor with active COVID-19. The donor label of this sample is uncertain. The specimen sequenced was peripheral blood. V gene TRBV5-1 combines with J gene TRBJ1-2; 7 bases are shared with TRBD1. As DNA, the CDR3 is TGCGCCAGCAGCTTGGCGGGACAGCAAGCAGCCTATGGCTACACCTTC. Encoded protein: CASSLAGQQAAYGYTF.